The present T cell receptor beta chain was sequenced within a study of metastatic and nonmetastatic thyroid tumors. Across the study: Repertoire data that came from the blood and tumor or nodule tissue of malignant and benign thyroid patients were compared.

Not a single patient had been given any form of treatment at any point before undergoing thyroid surgery. On this clone: Antigen specificity is unknown.

Study results and caveats: In blood and tumor, TCR beta diversity was reportedly significantly higher in malignant thyroid tumors than in benign nodules.

Authors' analysis steps: The authors used CDR3 differences across clinicopathological groups to build a distant-metastasis classifier for papillary thyroid cancer. TCRdb re-processed the PCR reads through MiXCR. TCRdb's processing, not the study's, gives the V and J calls here. The table includes around 89,000 clones, more than 13% detected once. Trimming took off 3 bases at V and 1 base at J, with 11 bases between the two ends. Germline V CDR1 and CDR2: DFQATT, SNEGSKA (reference sequence). The CDR3 sequence is 14 residues long. The source material was blood. The chain couples TRBV20-1 to TRBJ2-3; the D call may be TRBD1 or TRBD2 (5 bases each). The sequence was obtained from a female donor with papillary thyroid cancer or a benign thyroid nodule (not recorded which). Some clones in this sample may be carry-over from other donors' samples. CDR3 loop: CSASRGGRTDTQYF. The CDR3 nucleotides read TGCAGTGCTAGTCGGGGCGGCCGCACAGATACGCAGTATTTT.